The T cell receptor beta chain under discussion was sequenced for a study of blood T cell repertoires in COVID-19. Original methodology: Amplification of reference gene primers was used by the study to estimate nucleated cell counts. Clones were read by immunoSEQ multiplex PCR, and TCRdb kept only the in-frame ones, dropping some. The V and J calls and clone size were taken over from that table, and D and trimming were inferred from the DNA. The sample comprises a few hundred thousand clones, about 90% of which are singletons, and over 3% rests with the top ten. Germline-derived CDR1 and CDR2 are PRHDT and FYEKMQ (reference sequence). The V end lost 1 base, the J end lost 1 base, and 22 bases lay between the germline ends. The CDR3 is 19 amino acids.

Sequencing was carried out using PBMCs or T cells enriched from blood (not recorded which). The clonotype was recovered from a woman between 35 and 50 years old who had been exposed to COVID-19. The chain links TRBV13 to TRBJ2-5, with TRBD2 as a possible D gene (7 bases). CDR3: CASSLVRGGRTTFQETQYF. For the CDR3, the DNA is TGTGCCAGCAGCTTAGTACGCGGGGGCCGCACCACTTTCCAAGAGACCCAGTACTTC. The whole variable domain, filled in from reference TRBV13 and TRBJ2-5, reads AAGVIQSPRHLIKEKRETATLKCYPIPRHDTVYWYQQGPGQDPQFLISFYEKMQSDKGSIPDRFSAQQFSDYHSELNMSSLELGDSALYFCASSLVRGGRTTFQETQYFGPGTRLLVL.